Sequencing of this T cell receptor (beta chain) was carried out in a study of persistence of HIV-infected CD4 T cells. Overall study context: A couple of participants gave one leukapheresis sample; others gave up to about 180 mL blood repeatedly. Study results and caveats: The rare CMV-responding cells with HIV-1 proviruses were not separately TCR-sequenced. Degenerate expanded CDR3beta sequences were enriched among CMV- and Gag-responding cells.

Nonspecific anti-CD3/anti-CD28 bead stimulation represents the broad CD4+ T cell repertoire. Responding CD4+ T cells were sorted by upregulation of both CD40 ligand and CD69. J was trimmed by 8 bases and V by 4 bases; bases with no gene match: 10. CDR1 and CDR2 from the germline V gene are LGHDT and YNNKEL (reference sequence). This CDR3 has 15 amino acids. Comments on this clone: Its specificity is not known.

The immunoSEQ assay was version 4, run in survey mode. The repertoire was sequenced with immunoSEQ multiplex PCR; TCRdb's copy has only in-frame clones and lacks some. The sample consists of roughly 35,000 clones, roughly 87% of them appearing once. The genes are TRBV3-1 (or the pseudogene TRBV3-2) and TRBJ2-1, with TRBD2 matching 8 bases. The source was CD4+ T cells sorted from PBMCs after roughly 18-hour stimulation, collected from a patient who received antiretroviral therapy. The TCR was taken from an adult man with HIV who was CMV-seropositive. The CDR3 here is CASSRGKTGRDEQFF. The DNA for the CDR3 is TGTGCCAGCAGCCGAGGGAAAACCGGGAGGGATGAGCAGTTCTTC.